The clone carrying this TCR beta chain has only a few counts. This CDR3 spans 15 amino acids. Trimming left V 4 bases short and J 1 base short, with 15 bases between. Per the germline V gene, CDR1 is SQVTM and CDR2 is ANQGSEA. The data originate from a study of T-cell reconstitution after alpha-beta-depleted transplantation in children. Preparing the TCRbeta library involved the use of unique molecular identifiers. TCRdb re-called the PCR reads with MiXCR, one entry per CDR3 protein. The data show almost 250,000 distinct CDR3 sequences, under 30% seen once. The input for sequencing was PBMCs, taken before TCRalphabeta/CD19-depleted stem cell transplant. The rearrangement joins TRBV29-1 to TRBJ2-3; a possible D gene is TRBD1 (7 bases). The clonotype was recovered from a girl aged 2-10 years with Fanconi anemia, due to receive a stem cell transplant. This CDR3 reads CSVVGDREGTDTQYF. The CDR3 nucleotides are TGCAGCGTTGTAGGAGACAGGGAGGGCACAGATACGCAGTATTTT.